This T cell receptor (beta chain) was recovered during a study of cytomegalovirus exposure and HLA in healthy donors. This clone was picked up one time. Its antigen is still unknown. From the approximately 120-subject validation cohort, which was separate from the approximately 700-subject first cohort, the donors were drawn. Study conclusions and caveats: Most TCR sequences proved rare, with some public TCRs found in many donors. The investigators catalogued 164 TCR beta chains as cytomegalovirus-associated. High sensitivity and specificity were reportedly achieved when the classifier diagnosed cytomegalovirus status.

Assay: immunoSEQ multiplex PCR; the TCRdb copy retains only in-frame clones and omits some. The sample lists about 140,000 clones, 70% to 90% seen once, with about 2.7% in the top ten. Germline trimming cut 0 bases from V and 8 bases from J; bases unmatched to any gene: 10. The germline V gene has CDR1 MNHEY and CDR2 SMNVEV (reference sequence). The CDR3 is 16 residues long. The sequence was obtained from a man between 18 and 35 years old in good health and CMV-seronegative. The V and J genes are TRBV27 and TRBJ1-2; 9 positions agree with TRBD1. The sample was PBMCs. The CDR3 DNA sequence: TGTGCCAGCAGTTTATCGGTGACAGGGGGTGCGCGGGGCTACACCTTC. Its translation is CASSLSVTGGARGYTF.